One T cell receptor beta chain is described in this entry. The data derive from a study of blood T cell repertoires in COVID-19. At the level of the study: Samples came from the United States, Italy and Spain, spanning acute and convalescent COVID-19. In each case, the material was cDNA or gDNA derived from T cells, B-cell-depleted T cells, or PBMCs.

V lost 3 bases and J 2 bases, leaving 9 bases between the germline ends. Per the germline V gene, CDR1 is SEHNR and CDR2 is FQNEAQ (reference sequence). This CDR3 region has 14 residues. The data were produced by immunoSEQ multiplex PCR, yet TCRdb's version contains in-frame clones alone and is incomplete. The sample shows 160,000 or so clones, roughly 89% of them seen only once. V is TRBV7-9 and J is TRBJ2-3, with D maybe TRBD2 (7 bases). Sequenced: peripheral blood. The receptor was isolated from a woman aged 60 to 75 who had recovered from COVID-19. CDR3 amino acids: CASSLGGATDTQYF. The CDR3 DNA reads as TGTGCCAGCAGCTTGGGGGGGGCCACAGATACGCAGTATTTT.